These 28 T cell receptor beta chains originate from one sample sequenced in a study of cytomegalovirus exposure and HLA in healthy donors (dated by TCRdb to 2015 to 2018). Receptors were amplified or captured by the immunoSEQ multiplex PCR assay. The multiplex PCR relied on a mix of 60 forward primers for TCR Vbeta segments and 13 reverse primers for TCR Jbeta segments. TCRdb limited this immuneACCESS table to in-frame rearrangements with V and J called. A share of clones is missing; checked studies link under half to unresolved V genes, and the rest is unexplained. The sample data list about 130,000 clones, and 82% of these were observed just once. Of the sample, 1% to 1.5% is held by the ten largest clones. Sequenced sample: PBMCs. These receptors originate from a boy under 18 in good health and CMV-seronegative.

The V and J genes are TRBV5-1 and TRBJ2-7, with 7 bases lining up with TRBD2. CDR3 size: 14 residues. Trimming took 4 bases from V and 6 from J; bases not matched to a gene: 10. The germline CDR1 and CDR2 sequences are SGHRS and YFSETQ. CDR3 DNA: TGCGCCAGCAGCGGGGATAGAGCGGGAAGCGAGCAGTACTTC. It specifies CASSGDRAGSEQYF. Based on the CDR3 plus reference TRBV5-1 and TRBJ2-7, the full variable domain is KAGVTQTPRYLIKTRGQQVTLSCSPISGHRSVSWYQQTPGQGLQFLFEYFSETQRNKGNFPGRFSGRQFSNSRSEMNVSTLELGDSALYLCASSGDRAGSEQYFGPGTRLTVT.

The table lists this clone with a few counts. This chain connects TRBV29-1 to TRBJ2-1; tentatively, D is TRBD1 (5 bases). Germline V gene lookup returns CDR1 SQVTM and CDR2 ANQGSEA. The CDR3 runs to 12 residues. The V end lost 7 bases, the J end lost 2 bases, and 9 bases lay between the germline ends. The CDR3 nucleotides are TGCAGCGCTGGACACCCCTACAATGAGCAGTTCTTC. The encoded protein is CSAGHPYNEQFF.

This clone was seen more than once but under ten times. This rearrangement joins TRBV5-4 to TRBJ2-1; 10 positions agree with TRBD2. J was trimmed by 3 bases and V by 0 bases; bases with no gene match: 3. This CDR3 region has 16 residues. Germline assignment: CDR1 SGHNT and CDR2 YYREEE (reference sequence). Here the CDR3 reads CASSLAGTSDYNEQFF. DNA of the CDR3: TGTGCCAGCAGCTTGGCCGGGACTAGCGACTACAATGAGCAGTTCTTC.

The chain carries TRBV30 and TRBJ2-7; D might be TRBD2 (6 bases). CDR1 is GTSNPN and CDR2 is SVGIG in the germline V gene (reference sequence). The CDR3 runs 13 residues. V was pared by 1 base and J by 3 bases, with 10 bases between. CDR3 nucleotide sequence: TGTGCCTGGAGTGGACGGGGGTACTACGAGCAGTACTTC. Amino acids: CAWSGRGYYEQYF.

J is TRBJ1-1 and V is TRBV5-4; D is perhaps TRBD1 (5 bases). V was cut by 4 bases and J by 8 bases, with 15 bases left in between. Germline-derived CDR1 and CDR2 are SGHNT and YYREEE (reference sequence). The CDR3 has 13 amino acids. The CDR3 sequence: CASSPGYGGEAFF. Here the CDR3 DNA reads TGTGCCAGCAGCCCGGGTTATGGGGGGGAAGCTTTCTTT.

In its sample, this clone was seen once. The genes are TRBV7-8 and TRBJ2-1, with 7 bases aligning to TRBD2. V trimming: 4 bases; J trimming: 2 bases; junction bases outside the gene matches: 11. Germline assignment: CDR1 SGHVS and CDR2 FQNEAQ. The CDR3 contains 17 residues. CDR3 amino acids: CASSSPLTSGTYNEQFF. The CDR3 nucleotides read TGTGCCAGCAGCTCACCACTAACGAGCGGGACCTACAATGAGCAGTTCTTC.

This clone was recorded once. This chain joins TRBV13 and TRBJ2-3, with TRBD1 identical over 11 bases. Germline V gene sequence: CDR1 PRHDT, CDR2 FYEKMQ (reference sequence). V trimming: 0 bases; J trimming: 4 bases; junction bases outside the gene matches: 0. This CDR3 is 15 amino acids long. The CDR3 DNA follows: TGTGCCAGCAGCTTAGGGGGACAGGGGGCAGATACGCAGTATTTT. Residues: CASSLGGQGADTQYF.

This rearrangement joins TRBV4-1 to TRBJ1-5; D not resolved. Germline V CDR1 and CDR2: MGHRA, YSYEKL. CDR3 length: 16 residues. V was cut by 4 bases and J by 7 bases, with 20 bases left in between. This CDR3 is CASSLKLHTPGQPQHF. The CDR3 nucleotides read TGCGCCAGCAGCCTCAAGTTACATACCCCGGGACAGCCCCAGCATTTT.

V and J are TRBV6-1 and TRBJ1-5, with unresolved D. Germline loops: CDR1 MNHNS, CDR2 SASEGT. The V end was cut by 3 bases, the J end by 6 bases, with 9 bases between. This CDR3 has 13 residues. CDR3 loop: CASSDDIPQPQHF. As DNA, the CDR3 is TGTGCCAGCAGTGATGACATTCCTCAGCCCCAGCATTTT.

The V and J genes are TRBV7-3 and TRBJ2-7; 10 bases match TRBD1. Germline assignment: CDR1 SGHTA and CDR2 FQGTGA. V gave up 5 bases and J gave up 2 bases; unmatched junction bases: 3. The CDR3 is 14 residues long. CDR3 sequence reads: CASSPGQGAYEQYF. CDR3 DNA: TGTGCCAGCAGCCCCGGACAGGGGGCCTACGAGCAGTACTTC.

Only one count was recorded for this clone. The chain is built from TRBV27 and TRBJ1-5; 7 bases agree with TRBD1. The CDR3 runs 15 residues. The germline gives CDR1 MNHEY, CDR2 SMNVEV (reference sequence). With 8 bases clipped from V and 3 bases from J, the junction kept 10 bases outside the gene matches. The CDR3 sequence: CASGTLQGSNQPQHF. Here the CDR3 DNA reads TGTGCCAGCGGCACCTTACAGGGGTCCAATCAGCCCCAGCATTTT.

J is TRBJ2-3 and V is TRBV5-1; 7 bases line up with TRBD2. The trim removed 7 bases at V and 1 base at J, leaving 9 bases unmatched. The germline V gene encodes CDR1 SGHRS and CDR2 YFSETQ. The CDR3 covers 15 residues. This chain's CDR3 is CASRASGIGTDTQYF. The CDR3 DNA follows: TGCGCCAGCCGTGCCAGCGGGATCGGCACAGATACGCAGTATTTT.

Here the CDR3 reads CASSEYGQGASNVLTF. As DNA, the CDR3 is TGTGCCAGCAGTGAATATGGGCAGGGGGCATCCAACGTCCTGACTTTC. The J gene is TRBJ2-6, the V gene TRBV25-1; 8 bases fit TRBD1. Per germline, CDR1 MGHDK and CDR2 SYGVNS. Losses at the gene ends were 0 bases for V and 8 bases for J; bases not matched to a gene: 6. The CDR3 totals 16 residues.

Concerning this clone: Compared with germline, one end of the junction differs, possibly owing to a read error. The J gene is TRBJ1-1, the V gene TRBV7-9, with D unclear. This CDR3 is 17 amino acids long. Germline V gene data show CDR1 as SEHNR and CDR2 as FQNEAQ (reference sequence). The CDR3 DNA is TGTTCCAGCAGCTTAGCCGGGCGGGATCCCTTTAACACTGAAGCTTTCTTT. Its protein is CSSSLAGRDPFNTEAFF.

The chain carries TRBV9 and TRBJ1-1; no reliable D call. Germline V gene lookup returns CDR1 SGDLS and CDR2 YYNGEE. The CDR3 extends over 14 amino acids. Trimming shortened V by 1 base and J by 4 bases, and 11 bases separated the two germline ends. The CDR3 DNA reads as TGTGCCAGCAGCGTAAAGACCAGGCCCACTGAAGCTTTCTTT. Amino acids: CASSVKTRPTEAFF.

The chain links TRBV9 to TRBJ2-7, with a weak D call TRBD1 (6 bases). Trimming removed 4 bases at V and 4 bases at J, with 15 bases between. Germline V CDR1 and CDR2: SGDLS, YYNGEE. The CDR3 contains 14 residues. The CDR3 region is CASSPQGGGYEQYF. The CDR3, as DNA: TGTGCCAGCAGCCCCCAAGGGGGTGGTTACGAGCAGTACTTC.

This rearrangement joins TRBV2 to TRBJ2-1, with 8 bases aligning to TRBD2. Germline V CDR1 and CDR2: SNHLY, FYNNEI. There are 13 residues in the CDR3. The ends lost 10 bases at V and 6 bases at J; junction bases unmatched: 8. The CDR3 DNA follows: TGTGCCACCCGGACTAGCCCCGGCAATGAGCAGTTCTTC. Protein sequence: CATRTSPGNEQFF.

This clone was seen a few times. This chain links TRBV30 with TRBJ1-3; D may be TRBD1 (6 bases). CDR1 is GTSNPN, CDR2 SVGIG, per germline (reference sequence). V gave up 4 bases and J gave up 7 bases, with 14 bases separating them. The CDR3 runs 13 residues. CDR3 DNA sequence: TGTGCCTGGAACAGGGAATTGGCGAACACCATATATTTT. It specifies CAWNRELANTIYF.

This clone came up once. The J gene is TRBJ1-1, the V gene TRBV7-9; D unresolved. In germline, CDR1 is SEHNR, CDR2 FQNEAQ (reference sequence). The CDR3 runs 14 residues. V lost 2 bases, J lost 0 bases, and 7 bases lay in between. This CDR3 reads CASSLFQVNTEAFF. Written as DNA, the CDR3 is TGTGCCAGCAGCTTATTTCAGGTGAACACTGAAGCTTTCTTT. Filled out from reference TRBV7-9 and TRBJ1-1, the complete variable domain reads DTGVSQNPRHKITKRGQNVTFRCDPISEHNRLYWYRQTLGQGPEFLTYFQNEAQLEKSRLLSDRFSAERPKGSFSTLEIQRTEQGDSAMYLCASSLFQVNTEAFFGQGTRLTVV.

The chain has TRBV7-9 and TRBJ1-1; the match to TRBD1 covers 7 bases. Germline CDR1 is SEHNR and CDR2 is FQNEAQ (reference sequence). V trimming: 10 bases; J trimming: 0 bases; junction bases outside the gene matches: 5. There are 13 residues in the CDR3. The DNA of the CDR3 is TGTGCCACCTGTCAGGGGGTGAACACTGAAGCTTTCTTT. Protein: CATCQGVNTEAFF.

CDR3 amino acids: CASSRGWADTQYF. The DNA for the CDR3 is TGTGCCAGCAGTCGAGGATGGGCAGATACGCAGTATTTT. The J gene is TRBJ2-3, the V gene TRBV6-1; D is undetermined. The length of the CDR3 is 13 residues. Germline V CDR1 and CDR2: MNHNS, SASEGT. V was cut by 5 bases and J by 4 bases, with 10 bases left in between.

V gene TRBV13 combines with J gene TRBJ1-3; D gene unclear. Trimming pared 3 bases from V and 1 base from J, leaving 10 bases between. Germline V gene lookup returns CDR1 PRHDT and CDR2 FYEKMQ (reference sequence). The CDR3 runs to 15 residues. The CDR3 here is CASSLSAASGNTIYF. DNA of the CDR3: TGTGCCAGCAGCTTGAGCGCGGCTTCTGGAAACACCATATATTTT.

The chain recombines TRBV7-9 with TRBJ2-2, with unresolved D. The CDR3 contains 14 residues. Germline-derived CDR1 and CDR2 are SEHNR and FQNEAQ (reference sequence). Trimming took 6 bases from V and 2 from J, leaving 10 bases between them. For the CDR3, the DNA is TGTGCCAGCAGTCCTCGAGTAAACACCGGGGAGCTGTTTTTT. Amino acids: CASSPRVNTGELFF.

J is TRBJ2-3 and V is TRBV6-4; the D gene is possibly TRBD2 (6 bases). V was cut by 3 bases and J by 2 bases, with 12 bases left in between. Germline loops: CDR1 MRHNA, CDR2 SNTAGT. The CDR3 consists of 15 residues. The CDR3, as DNA: TGTGCCAGCAGTGATGGCGGGATGGCCACAGATACGCAGTATTTT. Its protein product is CASSDGGMATDTQYF.

The chain recombines TRBV7-9 with TRBJ2-7; D is possibly TRBD1 (6 bases). CDR1 and CDR2 (germline): SEHNR, FQNEAQ (reference sequence). V gave up 4 bases and J gave up 6 bases, with 16 bases separating them. The CDR3 has 14 amino acids. CDR3 protein: CASSSPLDSGEQYF. The CDR3, as DNA: TGTGCCAGCAGCTCGCCCTTGGACAGCGGCGAGCAGTACTTC. The variable domain in full, with the rest retrieved from reference TRBV7-9 and TRBJ2-7, is DTGVSQNPRHKITKRGQNVTFRCDPISEHNRLYWYRQTLGQGPEFLTYFQNEAQLEKSRLLSDRFSAERPKGSFSTLEIQRTEQGDSAMYLCASSSPLDSGEQYFGPGTRLTVT.

This chain uses TRBV9 with TRBJ2-1; 9 nucleotides line up with TRBD2. J gave up 2 bases and V 0 bases, and 3 bases lay outside the gene matches. Looked up from germline, CDR1 is SGDLS and CDR2 is YYNGEE. CDR3 size: 16 residues. The CDR3 reads CASSVASGRTYNEQFF. The CDR3, as DNA: TGTGCCAGCAGCGTAGCAAGCGGGAGGACCTACAATGAGCAGTTCTTC.

The chain couples TRBV30 to TRBJ1-2; D unresolved. V was clipped by 1 base and J by 6 bases, with 12 bases between them. The CDR3 sequence is 13 residues long. The V gene's germline CDR1 is GTSNPN and CDR2 SVGIG (reference sequence). The CDR3 loop is CAWSGTRMNGYTF. The DNA of the CDR3 is TGTGCCTGGAGTGGAACGAGGATGAATGGCTACACCTTC.

V is TRBV7-8 and J is TRBJ2-1, with 14 bases matching TRBD2. Losses at the gene ends were 5 bases for V and 7 bases for J; bases not matched to a gene: 4. Germline loops: CDR1 SGHVS, CDR2 FQNEAQ. This CDR3 has 15 amino acids. The CDR3, as DNA: TGTGCCAGCAGCCCGGGACTAGCGGGAGTTAATGAGCAGTTCTTC. Its translation is CASSPGLAGVNEQFF.